These 30 T cell receptor beta chains were all obtained from the same sample, sequenced in a study of PD-1 and CTLA-4 blockade in melanoma. Profiling relied on immunoSEQ multiplex PCR, and the TCRdb table lists in-frame clones only, not all of them. The sample lists 25,000 to 35,000 clones, around nine tenths occurring once. Here the sequenced sample was CD8+ T cells from peripheral blood, taken before anti-PD-1 treatment. The receptors derive from a human donor with melanoma.

This clone was counted once. V gene TRBV5-1 combines with J gene TRBJ2-1, with 13 nucleotides matching TRBD2. V lost 1 base, J lost 4 bases, and 11 bases stayed unmatched. The length of the CDR3 is 19 residues. CDR1 is SGHRS, CDR2 YFSETQ, per germline. The CDR3 spells CASSLWLTSGRAEYNEQFF. CDR3 in DNA: TGCGCCAGCAGCTTGTGGCTTACTAGCGGGAGGGCCGAATACAATGAGCAGTTCTTC.

V gene TRBV7-8 combines with J gene TRBJ2-7; TRBD1 or TRBD2 may be the D gene (5 bases each). This CDR3 has 13 residues. V was cut by 3 bases and J by 5 bases, with 11 bases left in between. CDR1 and CDR2 from the germline V gene are SGHVS and FQNEAQ. The CDR3 nucleotides read TGTGCCAGCAGCTTCGGGGACGCTAACGAGCAGTACTTC. Its protein is CASSFGDANEQYF.

The V gene is TRBV6-4, the J gene TRBJ1-4, with TRBD1 as a possible D gene (5 bases). Germline CDR1 and CDR2: MRHNA and SNTAGT. This CDR3 is built from 14 residues. Deletions cut 2 bases from V and 3 bases from J, with 7 bases between. This chain's CDR3 is CASSDGGSNEKLFF. The CDR3 DNA follows: TGTGCCAGCAGTGACGGGGGGTCTAATGAAAAACTGTTTTTT.

Only one count was recorded for this clone. This sample includes further DNA sequences coding for the same CDR3. V and J are TRBV19 and TRBJ1-5; D gene unclear. The germline gives CDR1 LNHDA, CDR2 SQIVND (reference sequence). V was pared by 2 bases and J by 2 bases, with 4 bases between. This CDR3 has 13 amino acids. In DNA form, the CDR3 reads TGTGCCAGTAGTATAATTGGCAATCAGCCCCAGCATTTT. Protein: CASSIIGNQPQHF.

This clone was seen a single time. This chain joins TRBV27 and TRBJ1-4; D call uncertain. The CDR3 contains 13 residues. CDR1 is MNHEY and CDR2 is SMNVEV in the germline V gene (reference sequence). Between the trimmed V and J ends, which lost 3 bases and 5 bases, there was a span of 7 bases. In DNA form, the CDR3 reads TGTGCCAGCAGTTTTGGGCCCAATGAAAAACTGTTTTTT. This codes for CASSFGPNEKLFF. Drawing the rest from reference TRBV27 and TRBJ1-4, the complete variable domain is EAQVTQNPRYLITVTGKKLTVTCSQNMNHEYMSWYRQDPGLGLRQIYYSMNVEVTDKGDVPEGYKVSRKEKRNFPLILESPSPNQTSLYFCASSFGPNEKLFFGSGTQLSVL.

The chain combines TRBV6-1 with TRBJ2-7; possibly TRBD2 for D (5 bases). The CDR3 loop spans 15 amino acids. V lost 1 base, J lost 1 base, and 11 bases lay in between. Per the germline V gene, CDR1 is MNHNS and CDR2 is SASEGT. DNA of the CDR3: TGTGCCAGCAGTGAAGGAGGGATCGTTTCCTACGAGCAGTACTTC. Residues: CASSEGGIVSYEQYF.

The chain couples TRBV27 to TRBJ1-4; tentatively, D is TRBD1 (6 bases). Germline CDR1 reads MNHEY; CDR2 reads SMNVEV (reference sequence). The CDR3 sequence is 14 residues long. Trimming cost V 2 bases and J 8 bases, with 12 bases left between them. This chain's CDR3 is CASSLTQGKEKLFF. The CDR3 nucleotides are TGTGCCAGCAGTTTAACACAGGGCAAAGAAAAACTGTTTTTT.

As concerns this clone: The sample has other DNA sequences that encode this CDR3 too. The chain combines TRBV19 with TRBJ1-1; D gene unclear. The CDR3 extends over 11 amino acids. The germline gives CDR1 LNHDA, CDR2 SQIVND (reference sequence). Trimming pared 1 base from V and 8 bases from J, leaving 5 bases between. The CDR3 nucleotides are TGTGCCAGTAGTATAGGGACCGAAGCTTTCTTT. It encodes CASSIGTEAFF.

This chain links TRBV19 with TRBJ1-5; no clear D gene. The CDR3 loop spans 16 amino acids. Germline loops: CDR1 LNHDA, CDR2 SQIVND (reference sequence). The V and J ends lost 5 bases and 5 bases respectively, with 19 bases between them. CDR3 amino acids: CASSPSGIQEDQPQHF. The CDR3 DNA reads as TGTGCCAGTAGTCCCTCGGGGATCCAGGAGGATCAGCCCCAGCATTTT.

V usage is TRBV5-3 and J usage is TRBJ2-7, with unresolved D. TRBV5-3 falls under the ORF class, with uncertain function. The CDR3 length is 16 residues. Trimming stripped 1 base from V and 1 base from J, with 15 bases between. The CDR3 protein is CARSLLTDGLSYEQYF. The DNA of the CDR3 is TGTGCCAGAAGCTTGCTTACGGACGGTTTATCCTACGAGCAGTACTTC.

The rearrangement joins TRBV27 to TRBJ2-1, with TRBD1 as a possible D gene (5 bases). The CDR3 totals 13 residues. Per germline, CDR1 MNHEY and CDR2 SMNVEV (reference sequence). V was trimmed by 5 bases and J by 4 bases, leaving 9 bases between them. CDR3 residues: CASSPRVYNEQFF. The DNA for the CDR3 is TGTGCCAGCAGTCCCAGGGTGTACAATGAGCAGTTCTTC.

V and J are TRBV6-5 and TRBJ1-4; D not certain. The CDR3 runs to 12 residues. The germline V and J ends were trimmed by 8 bases and 1 base, with 5 bases remaining between them. Germline V gene data show CDR1 as MNHEY and CDR2 as SVGAGI. The CDR3 sequence is CASGRTNEKLFF. CDR3 bases: TGTGCCAGCGGTAGAACTAATGAAAAACTGTTTTTT.

The CDR3 bases are TGTGCCAGCTCACCCCTGGACAGGGGTAACACCGGGGAGCTGTTTTTT. It encodes CASSPLDRGNTGELFF. The chain recombines TRBV18 with TRBJ2-2; 9 bases align to TRBD1. Germline CDR1 is KGHSH and CDR2 is LQKENI. V was pared by 3 bases and J by 2 bases, with 4 bases of the junction left unmatched. The CDR3 runs 16 residues.

This sequence joins TRBV18 and TRBJ2-7, with D possibly being TRBD1 (5 bases). CDR1 is KGHSH and CDR2 is LQKENI in the germline V gene. The CDR3 runs 14 residues. V gave up 4 bases and J gave up 0 bases, with 10 bases separating them. CDR3 nucleotides: TGTGCCAGCTCACTTCCGACAGACTCCTACGAGCAGTACTTC. Protein product: CASSLPTDSYEQYF.

V usage is TRBV7-3 and J usage is TRBJ2-3, with D unresolved. The CDR3 spans 13 residues. Germline V gene lookup returns CDR1 SGHTA and CDR2 FQGTGA. The V and J ends lost 2 bases and 1 base respectively, with 4 bases between them. The CDR3, as DNA: TGTGCCAGCAGCTTAGGAGGCACAGATACGCAGTATTTT. Encoded protein: CASSLGGTDTQYF.

V usage is TRBV10-1 and J usage is TRBJ2-1; no clear D. Germline loops: CDR1 WNHNN, CDR2 SYGVQD (reference sequence). The CDR3 runs to 16 residues. Between the trimmed V and J ends, which lost 0 bases and 0 bases, there was a span of 9 bases. CDR3 loop: CASSESVSASYNEQFF. CDR3 nucleotide sequence: TGCGCCAGCAGTGAGTCTGTCAGCGCCTCCTACAATGAGCAGTTCTTC.

V and J are TRBV6-5 and TRBJ2-1; a possible D gene is TRBD1 (6 bases). Trimming pared 2 bases from V and 4 bases from J, leaving 12 bases between. The CDR3 has 15 residues. The germline gives CDR1 MNHEY, CDR2 SVGAGI. CDR3 sequence reads: CASSYAAGAYNEQFF. The DNA for the CDR3 is TGTGCCAGCAGTTACGCGGCAGGGGCTTACAATGAGCAGTTCTTC.

This CDR3 reads CASSHVVGGYEQFF. The CDR3 coding sequence is TGTGCCAGCAGCCACGTGGTGGGAGGATATGAGCAGTTCTTC. The chain is built from TRBV7-2 and TRBJ2-1; TRBD2 is a possible D gene (6 bases). The CDR3 is 14 amino acids. The germline gives CDR1 SGHTA, CDR2 FQGNSA. Trimming cost V 5 bases and J 8 bases, with 16 bases left between them.

V gene TRBV28 combines with J gene TRBJ2-1, with D maybe TRBD2 (5 bases). With 4 bases removed from V and 8 bases from J, the gap between germline ends came to 12 bases. Germline lookup yields CDR1 MDHEN and CDR2 SYDVKM. This CDR3 is built from 13 residues. The CDR3 DNA sequence: TGTGCCAGCAGTTCACCCCGGACTGATGAGCAGTTCTTC. This gives the protein CASSSPRTDEQFF.

This clone was detected once. In nucleotides, the CDR3 is TGTGCCTGGAGTGTAGGACAGGGGGCTCACGAGCAGTACTTC. Translating it yields CAWSVGQGAHEQYF. The chain uses TRBV30 and TRBJ2-7, with 11 bases fitting TRBD1. With V trimmed by 0 bases and J by 5 bases, 3 bases remained unmatched. This CDR3 region has 14 residues. The V gene's germline CDR1 is GTSNPN and CDR2 SVGIG (reference sequence).

V usage is TRBV4-1 and J usage is TRBJ1-1; D is uncertain. Trimming took off 0 bases at V and 6 bases at J, with 8 bases between the two ends. CDR3 size: 13 residues. CDR1 and CDR2 from the germline V gene are MGHRA and YSYEKL. The CDR3 protein is CASSQEGSAEAFF. For the CDR3, the DNA is TGCGCCAGCAGCCAAGAGGGGTCCGCTGAAGCTTTCTTT.

V is TRBV3-1 (or the pseudogene TRBV3-2) and J is TRBJ1-2, with D unresolved. Trimming removed 3 bases at V and 4 bases at J, with 12 bases between. The germline gives CDR1 LGHDT, CDR2 YNNKEL (reference sequence). This CDR3 is built from 14 residues. The CDR3 nucleotides read TGTGCCAGCAGCCACGGTGACGACCTCTATGGCTACACCTTC. Translating gives CASSHGDDLYGYTF.

This clone was counted once. The chain joins TRBV5-6 to TRBJ2-3, with no clear D. Germline loops: CDR1 SGHDT, CDR2 YYEEEE. V was cut by 4 bases and J by 3 bases, with 9 bases left in between. The CDR3 totals 13 residues. CDR3 sequence reads: CASSLSETDTQYF. In DNA form, the CDR3 reads TGTGCCAGCAGCCTGTCCGAGACAGATACGCAGTATTTT.

The chain is built from TRBV5-1 and TRBJ2-3; D is unresolved. Per the germline V gene, CDR1 is SGHRS and CDR2 is YFSETQ. The CDR3 sequence is 14 residues long. V lost 3 bases to trimming and J lost 5 bases, with 13 bases between them. The CDR3 sequence: CASSSLLPGDTQYF. CDR3 sequence (DNA): TGCGCCAGCAGCTCCCTTTTGCCGGGAGATACGCAGTATTTT.

This chain uses TRBV30 with TRBJ1-1, with 8 bases matching TRBD1. CDR1 and CDR2 (germline): GTSNPN, SVGIG (reference sequence). Losses at the gene ends were 7 bases for V and 8 bases for J; bases not matched to a gene: 6. The CDR3 runs to 11 residues. This CDR3 is CAYGQGEEAFF. CDR3 in DNA: TGTGCCTACGGACAGGGAGAAGAAGCTTTCTTT.

The chain recombines TRBV7-9 with TRBJ2-7, with 9 bases matching TRBD2. Germline V CDR1 and CDR2: SEHNR, FQNEAQ (reference sequence). With V trimmed by 6 bases and J by 3 bases, 3 bases remained unmatched. The CDR3 has 13 residues. CDR3: CASRISGSYEQYF. CDR3 coding DNA: TGTGCCAGCAGAATTAGCGGGAGCTACGAGCAGTACTTC.

The rearrangement joins TRBV7-9 to TRBJ1-2, with TRBD1 as a possible D gene (5 bases). From germline, CDR1 is SEHNR and CDR2 FQNEAQ (reference sequence). Deletions cut 1 base from V and 3 bases from J, with 6 bases between. The CDR3 length is 13 residues. The CDR3 nucleotides are TGTGCCAGCAGCTTAGTAGGGGACTATGGCTACACCTTC. This codes for CASSLVGDYGYTF.

This chain connects TRBV3-1 (or the pseudogene TRBV3-2) to TRBJ2-3; TRBD2 matches at 7 bases. V was clipped by 5 bases and J by 2 bases; unmatched bases: 1. In germline, CDR1 is LGHDT, CDR2 YNNKEL (reference sequence). This CDR3 comprises 13 residues. CDR3 nucleotides: TGTGCCAGCAGCTGGGACTACACAGATACGCAGTATTTT. It yields the protein CASSWDYTDTQYF.

This chain joins TRBV11-2 and TRBJ1-1, with 10 nucleotides matching TRBD1. Germline assignment: CDR1 SGHAT and CDR2 FQNNGV. This CDR3 has 16 residues. The junction had 5 bases not matched to a gene; V was cut back by 4 bases and J by 0 bases. CDR3 protein: CASSSGQGPLNTEAFF. The CDR3 DNA is TGTGCCAGCAGCTCGGGACAGGGGCCGTTGAACACTGAAGCTTTCTTT.

The chain links TRBV19 to TRBJ2-2; D is undetermined. The CDR3 is made up of 12 amino acids. Germline V lookup: CDR1 LNHDA, CDR2 SQIVND (reference sequence). The germline V and J ends were trimmed by 6 bases and 4 bases, with 6 bases remaining between them. This chain's CDR3 is CASRPFTGELFF. The CDR3 DNA follows: TGTGCCAGTAGGCCCTTCACCGGGGAGCTGTTTTTT.